This T cell receptor beta chain was recorded in a study of T cells in localized non-small cell lung cancer. General observations from the study: Adjacent lung was found to contain a median about 55 of the top 100 tumor clones. Longer overall survival was seen with higher T cell density measured in blood. Uninvolved adjacent lung had the highest recorded T cell clonality, with tumor below it.

Concerning this clone itself: The antigen remains undetermined.

Libraries were prepared by immunoSEQ multiplex PCR; TCRdb keeps only in-frame clonotypes and omits some of them. The sample includes about 53,000 clones, approximately 83% of them seen just once. The CDR3 is made up of 16 amino acids. The ends were cut back, 3 bases at V and 0 bases at J, with 15 bases in the middle. Germline V gene lookup returns CDR1 MNHNS and CDR2 SASEGT. This rearrangement joins TRBV6-1 to TRBJ2-7; D is perhaps TRBD2 (5 bases). Sequences were derived from peripheral blood mononuclear cells, sampled before any cancer treatment. The source is a man aged 40 to 70 with stage III lung adenocarcinoma. This chain's CDR3 is CASSDWTYQSSYEQYF. The CDR3 nucleotides are TGTGCCAGCAGTGATTGGACTTACCAAAGCTCCTACGAGCAGTACTTC.